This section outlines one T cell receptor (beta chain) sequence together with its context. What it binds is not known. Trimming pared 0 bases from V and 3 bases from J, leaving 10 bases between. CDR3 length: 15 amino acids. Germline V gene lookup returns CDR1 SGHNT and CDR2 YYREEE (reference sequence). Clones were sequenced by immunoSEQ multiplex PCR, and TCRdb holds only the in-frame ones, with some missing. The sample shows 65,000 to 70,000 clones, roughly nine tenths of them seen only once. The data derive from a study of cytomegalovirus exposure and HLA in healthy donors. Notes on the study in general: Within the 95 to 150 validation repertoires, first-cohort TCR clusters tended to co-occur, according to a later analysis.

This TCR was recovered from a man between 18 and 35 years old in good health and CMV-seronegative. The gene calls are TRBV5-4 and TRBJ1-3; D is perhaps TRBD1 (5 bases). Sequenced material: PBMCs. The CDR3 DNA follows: TGTGCCAGCAGCTTGGAGGGCAGGGTTGGAAACACCATATATTTT. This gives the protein CASSLEGRVGNTIYF.